Reported below is one T cell receptor (beta chain). Germline V lookup: CDR1 LNHDA, CDR2 SQIVND (reference sequence). J gave up 4 bases and V 6 bases, and 8 bases lay outside the gene matches. The CDR3 consists of 15 residues. This entry comes from a study of blood T cell repertoires in COVID-19. Clones were read by immunoSEQ multiplex PCR, and TCRdb kept only the in-frame ones, dropping some. The sample has 250,000 to 300,000 clones, almost 90% seen once. The chain links TRBV19 to TRBJ2-1; 8 nucleotides align to TRBD1. Sequenced input: peripheral blood. The sequence derives from a woman in her thirties with COVID-19, enrolled during active disease. Here the CDR3 reads CASSDRGQGYNEQFF. The DNA of the CDR3 is TGTGCCAGTAGCGACAGGGGCCAGGGATACAATGAGCAGTTCTTC.